Below, 2 T cell receptor beta chains from the same sample are listed, as sequenced in a study of beta chain features in type 1 diabetes. The entirety of the isolated RNA underwent reverse transcription, so expressed TCRB transcripts were sequenced. Only in-frame clones appear in the TCRdb table, and some are missing; sequencing was by immunoSEQ multiplex PCR. The table lists hundreds of thousands of clones, approximately 70% of them singletons. The sequenced material came from naive CD4+ T cells from blood. These receptors all come from a man younger than 45 in good health.

CDR3 sequence: CASSTSYEQYF. The CDR3 DNA follows: TGTGCCAGCTCAACTAGCTACGAGCAGTACTTC. The rearrangement uses TRBV18 and TRBJ2-7; D possibly corresponds to TRBD2 (5 bases). The V end lost 5 bases, the J end lost 3 bases, and 5 bases lay between the germline ends. Germline CDR1 is KGHSH and CDR2 is LQKENI. The CDR3 is made up of 11 amino acids.

The DNA for the CDR3 is TGTGCCTGGAGTCCGGGACAGGGGACCTACAATGAGCAGTTCTTC. Translated: CAWSPGQGTYNEQFF. The chain carries TRBV30 and TRBJ2-1, with 10 positions matching TRBD1. V gave up 2 bases and J gave up 2 bases; unmatched junction bases: 3. The CDR3 covers 15 residues. Germline V gene lookup returns CDR1 GTSNPN and CDR2 SVGIG (reference sequence).